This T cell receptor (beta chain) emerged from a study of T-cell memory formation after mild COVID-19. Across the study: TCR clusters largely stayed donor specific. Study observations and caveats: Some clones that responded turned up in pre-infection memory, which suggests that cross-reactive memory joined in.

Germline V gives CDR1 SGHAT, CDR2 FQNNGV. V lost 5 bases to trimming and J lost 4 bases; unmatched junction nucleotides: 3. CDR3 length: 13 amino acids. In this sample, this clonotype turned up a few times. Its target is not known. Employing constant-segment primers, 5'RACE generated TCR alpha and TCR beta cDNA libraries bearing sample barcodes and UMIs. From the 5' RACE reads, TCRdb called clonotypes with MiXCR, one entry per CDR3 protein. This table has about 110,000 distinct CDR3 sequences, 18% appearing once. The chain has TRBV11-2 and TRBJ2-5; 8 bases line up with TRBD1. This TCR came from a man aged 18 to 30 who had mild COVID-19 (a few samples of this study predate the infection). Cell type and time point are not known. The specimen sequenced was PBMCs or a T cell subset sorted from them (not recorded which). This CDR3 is CASSTGQGETQYF. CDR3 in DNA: TGTGCCAGCAGCACCGGACAGGGAGAGACCCAGTACTTC.